The present T cell receptor (beta chain) was sequenced within a study of T cells in tumors after PD-1 blockade. Generated by immunoSEQ multiplex PCR, the TCRdb table keeps only in-frame clones and is missing some. The sample contains approximately 60,000 clones, less than 85% of which appear only once. The TCR comes from a human donor with basal cell carcinoma. This specimen was PBMCs, taken after anti-PD-1 treatment.

The CDR3 DNA sequence: TGTGCCTGGTCCCGGGACACAGTCTCCTACGAGCAGTACTTC. It specifies CAWSRDTVSYEQYF. The rearrangement joins TRBV30 to TRBJ2-7; maybe TRBD1 (6 bases). The CDR3 spans 14 residues. Germline lookup yields CDR1 GTSNPN and CDR2 SVGIG (reference sequence). Between the trimmed V and J ends, which lost 5 bases and 0 bases, there was a span of 14 bases.